The 22 T cell receptor beta chains below all came from one sample that was sequenced in a study of cytomegalovirus exposure and HLA in healthy donors. PCR amplification relied on 60 Vbeta primers (plus 13 Jbeta primers). Clones were read by immunoSEQ multiplex PCR, and TCRdb kept only the in-frame ones, dropping some. The table includes fewer than 250,000 clones, around 73% detected once. The source material was PBMCs. The source of these receptors is a woman aged 25 to 39 in good health and CMV-seropositive.

This clone was found a few times. The rearrangement joins TRBV10-3 to TRBJ1-4, with 7 bases aligning to TRBD1. Germline CDR1 is ENHRY and CDR2 is SYGVKD. V lost 6 bases to trimming and J lost 7 bases; unmatched junction nucleotides: 5. The CDR3 sequence is 13 residues long. CDR3 region: CAISGTVSEKLFF. DNA for the CDR3: TGTGCCATCAGCGGGACAGTAAGTGAAAAACTGTTTTTT.

The chain employs TRBV4-3 and TRBJ2-2, with 12 bases matching TRBD2. This CDR3 is 17 amino acids long. Germline CDR1 LGHNA, CDR2 YSLEER. Trimming took 0 bases from V and 7 from J; bases not matched to a gene: 6. CDR3 residues: CASSQEELAGGIGELFF. The CDR3 nucleotides read TGCGCCAGCAGCCAAGAGGAACTAGCGGGAGGTATCGGGGAGCTGTTTTTT.

This clone was seen only a few times. The V gene is TRBV4-2, the J gene TRBJ2-5; D is possibly TRBD1 (5 bases). The CDR3 extends over 14 amino acids. The germline V gene has CDR1 LGHNA and CDR2 YNFKEQ. Trimming removed 1 base at V and 5 bases at J, with 11 bases between. CDR3: CASSQGQGGETQYF. Here the CDR3 DNA reads TGTGCCAGCAGCCAAGGGCAGGGTGGGGAGACCCAGTACTTC.

This chain joins TRBV27 and TRBJ2-7; 9 nucleotides line up with TRBD1. Germline values: CDR1 MNHEY, CDR2 SMNVEV (reference sequence). The CDR3 length is 13 residues. V gave up 8 bases and J gave up 5 bases; unmatched junction bases: 7. CDR3: CASPGQGIHEQYF. CDR3 DNA: TGTGCCAGCCCGGGACAGGGAATTCACGAGCAGTACTTC.

The chain recombines TRBV19 with TRBJ2-2; 8 bases agree with TRBD1. The germline CDR1 and CDR2 sequences are LNHDA and SQIVND (reference sequence). The CDR3 contains 15 residues. The J segment lost 1 base and the V segment lost 7 bases, leaving 5 bases of the junction unmatched. The CDR3 sequence is CASNEQGGNTGELFF. The CDR3 region has the DNA TGTGCCAGTAACGAACAGGGGGGGAACACCGGGGAGCTGTTTTTT.

The chain's CDR3 is CSVGRGTDTQYF. For the CDR3, the DNA is TGCAGCGTCGGGCGGGGCACAGATACGCAGTATTTT. V gene TRBV29-1 combines with J gene TRBJ2-3; perhaps TRBD2 as D (5 bases). V dropped 6 bases and J dropped 1 base, with 8 bases sitting between them. This CDR3 is built from 12 residues. Germline V gene lookup returns CDR1 SQVTM and CDR2 ANQGSEA.

The V call is TRBV5-1, the J call TRBJ2-7; TRBD2 might be the D (5 bases). The CDR3 has 16 amino acids. CDR1 and CDR2 (germline): SGHRS, YFSETQ. Deletions cut 0 bases from V and 6 bases from J, with 19 bases between. The CDR3 DNA reads TGCGCCAGCAGCTTGGCCCGAATGACTACTAGTGTCGAGCAGTACTTC. Its translation: CASSLARMTTSVEQYF. Together with reference TRBV5-1 and TRBJ2-7, the CDR3 gives the full variable domain: KAGVTQTPRYLIKTRGQQVTLSCSPISGHRSVSWYQQTPGQGLQFLFEYFSETQRNKGNFPGRFSGRQFSNSRSEMNVSTLELGDSALYLCASSLARMTTSVEQYFGPGTRLTVT.

This sequence joins TRBV7-2 and TRBJ2-5; TRBD1 agrees at 7 bases. This CDR3 has 13 residues. CDR1 and CDR2 from the germline V gene are SGHTA and FQGNSA. Trimming at V came to 7 bases and at J to 8 bases, leaving 10 bases not matched to a gene. The CDR3 sequence: CASTLGTVGTQYF. As DNA, the CDR3 is TGTGCCAGCACTCTGGGGACAGTCGGTACCCAGTACTTC.

The rearrangement uses TRBV5-1 and TRBJ2-5, with a possible D match to TRBD2 (6 bases). The germline V and J ends were trimmed by 2 bases and 2 bases, with 10 bases remaining between them. This CDR3 is 14 amino acids long. CDR1 is SGHRS, CDR2 YFSETQ, per germline. The CDR3 is CASSLGGSQETQYF. The DNA for the CDR3 is TGCGCCAGCAGCTTAGGAGGGAGTCAAGAGACCCAGTACTTC.

The rearrangement links TRBV2 to TRBJ1-5; 7 bases line up with TRBD1. V gave up 4 bases and J gave up 5 bases; unmatched junction bases: 8. There are 15 residues in the CDR3. Germline CDR1 SNHLY, CDR2 FYNNEI. The CDR3 nucleotides are TGTGCCAGCAGTGCGAGACAGGGATTTGATCAGCCCCAGCATTTT. It yields the protein CASSARQGFDQPQHF. Full variable domain (missing parts from reference TRBV2 and TRBJ1-5): EPEVTQTPSHQVTQMGQEVILRCVPISNHLYFYWYRQILGQKVEFLVSFYNNEISEKSEIFDDQFSVERPDGSNFTLKIRSTKLEDSAMYFCASSARQGFDQPQHFGDGTRLSIL.

This chain links TRBV18 with TRBJ1-5, with D possibly matching TRBD1 (5 bases). Trimming left V 2 bases short and J 2 bases short, with 13 bases between. CDR1 is KGHSH and CDR2 is LQKENI in the germline V gene. The CDR3 has 16 residues. This CDR3 is CASSPEIGGGNQPQHF. CDR3 nucleotide sequence: TGTGCCAGCTCACCAGAAATAGGAGGGGGCAATCAGCCCCAGCATTTT.

There are a few counts of this clone. CDR3 coding DNA: TGTGCCAGCAGTGCCACTCCCCACAGAGAAAAACTGTTTTTT. This sequence encodes CASSATPHREKLFF. The chain carries TRBV27 and TRBJ1-4; D not resolved. The CDR3 has 14 amino acids. Trimming removed 5 bases at V and 8 bases at J, with 15 bases between. Per the germline V gene, CDR1 is MNHEY and CDR2 is SMNVEV (reference sequence).

V gene TRBV2 combines with J gene TRBJ2-3, with TRBD2 identical over 9 bases. V was pared by 6 bases and J by 1 base, with 8 bases of the junction left unmatched. CDR3 length: 16 residues. CDR1 and CDR2 from the germline V gene are SNHLY and FYNNEI. This chain's CDR3 is CASRTSGVTGTDTQYF. The DNA for the CDR3 is TGTGCCAGCAGGACTAGCGGAGTTACAGGCACAGATACGCAGTATTTT.

This rearrangement joins TRBV27 to TRBJ2-3, with 7 bases lining up with TRBD2. The V gene's germline CDR1 is MNHEY and CDR2 SMNVEV (reference sequence). This CDR3 comprises 17 residues. V lost 4 bases and J lost 0; bases outside the gene matches: 10. The CDR3 loop is CASSSTQLAISTDTQYF. Here the CDR3 DNA reads TGTGCCAGCAGTTCCACTCAACTAGCGATCAGCACAGATACGCAGTATTTT.

J is TRBJ1-5 and V is TRBV5-1; D ambiguous. V lost 0 bases, J lost 4 bases, and 5 bases lay in between. Germline V gene sequence: CDR1 SGHRS, CDR2 YFSETQ. This CDR3 is 13 amino acids long. The CDR3 sequence is CASSLDGNQPQHF. As DNA, the CDR3 is TGCGCCAGCAGCTTGGACGGTAATCAGCCCCAGCATTTT.

The DNA of the CDR3 is TGCGCCAGCAGCCAAGAGGTTAGCGGGAGCGGGCAAGAGACCCAGTACTTC. As protein: CASSQEVSGSGQETQYF. The V and J genes are TRBV4-3 and TRBJ2-5; 9 nucleotides line up with TRBD2. The germline V gene encodes CDR1 LGHNA and CDR2 YSLEER. The J segment lost 2 bases and the V segment lost 0 bases, leaving 7 bases of the junction unmatched. This CDR3 region has 17 residues.

The chain employs TRBV2 and TRBJ1-5; no reliable D call. Germline CDR1 is SNHLY and CDR2 is FYNNEI. V was pared by 1 base and J by 1 base, with 8 bases between. The CDR3 sequence is 15 residues long. The chain's CDR3 is CASSEGHASNQPQHF. The DNA for the CDR3 is TGTGCCAGCAGTGAAGGACACGCGAGCAATCAGCCCCAGCATTTT.

The chain couples TRBV6-5 to TRBJ2-5; tentative D call: TRBD1 (6 bases). The V end lost 8 bases, the J end lost 0 bases, and 13 bases lay between the germline ends. Germline lookup yields CDR1 MNHEY and CDR2 SVGAGI. This CDR3 contains 14 residues. The CDR3 loop reads CASARTVYQETQYF. CDR3 coding DNA: TGTGCCAGCGCTAGGACAGTGTACCAAGAGACCCAGTACTTC.

The V call is TRBV7-9, the J call TRBJ1-1; TRBD1 agrees at 7 bases. The germline V gene encodes CDR1 SEHNR and CDR2 FQNEAQ (reference sequence). J gave up 5 bases and V 7 bases, and 10 bases lay outside the gene matches. This CDR3 spans 14 amino acids. The DNA of the CDR3 is TGTGCCAGCACCCACCGGACAGGTGGTACTGAAGCTTTCTTT. This translates into CASTHRTGGTEAFF. The complete variable domain, with remaining parts taken from reference TRBV7-9 and TRBJ1-1, reads DTGVSQNPRHKITKRGQNVTFRCDPISEHNRLYWYRQTLGQGPEFLTYFQNEAQLEKSRLLSDRFSAERPKGSFSTLEIQRTEQGDSAMYLCASTHRTGGTEAFFGQGTRLTVV.

This clone was found a few times. V usage is TRBV9 and J usage is TRBJ1-1, with 7 bases aligning to TRBD1. Germline trimming cut 3 bases from V and 6 bases from J; bases unmatched to any gene: 5. The CDR3 is 13 residues long. Germline lookup yields CDR1 SGDLS and CDR2 YYNGEE. The CDR3 is CASSEGQISEAFF. In DNA form, the CDR3 reads TGTGCCAGCAGCGAGGGACAGATCTCTGAAGCTTTCTTT.

This clone is deemed medium-sized. The V and J genes are TRBV6-4 and TRBJ2-1, with TRBD2 matching over 14 bases. This CDR3 spans 15 amino acids. Germline values: CDR1 MRHNA, CDR2 SNTAGT. V gave up 5 bases and J gave up 9 bases; unmatched junction bases: 6. CDR3 DNA: TGTGCCAGCAGTCAGACTAGCGGGGGGGCCTCTGAGCAGTTCTTC. Its translation: CASSQTSGGASEQFF.

V gene TRBV10-3 combines with J gene TRBJ1-2; a weak D match, TRBD1 (6 bases). The CDR3 has 13 residues. V was pared by 7 bases and J by 2 bases, with 11 bases between. The germline gives CDR1 ENHRY, CDR2 SYGVKD. This chain's CDR3 is CAITRDTNYGYTF. CDR3 nucleotides: TGTGCCATCACTCGGGACACCAACTATGGCTACACCTTC.